These T cell receptor beta chains were read from a single sample in a study of blood T cell repertoires in COVID-19. Libraries were prepared by immunoSEQ multiplex PCR; TCRdb keeps only in-frame clonotypes and omits some of them. The sample holds 85,000 to 95,000 clones; about 87% are singletons and the top ten take approximately 7.4%. The sample comprised peripheral blood. The receptors derive from a human donor with acute or convalescent COVID-19. The donor label of this sample is uncertain. Both conserved end residues are part of each CDR3.

j_call v_call cdr3_aa
TRBJ2-5 TRBV4-1 CASSQESGDQYF
TRBJ2-2 TRBV5-3 CAGRTSGSGELFF
TRBJ1-2 TRBV5-1 CASSLGGGAGYTF
TRBJ2-1 TRBV9 CASNSIGQADSYNEQFF
TRBJ1-1 TRBV18 CASSLGGNTEAFF
TRBJ2-3 TRBV7-5 CARSLNRSLNPLDTQYF
TRBJ2-1 TRBV4-1 CASSQSGGGISYNEQFF
TRBJ1-2 TRBV4-3 CASSQDLEQGNGYTF
TRBJ2-6 TRBV2 CASSLTGESSGANVLTF
TRBJ2-4 TRBV5-4 CASSLVGTEKNIQYF
TRBJ2-7 TRBV6-5 CASSYSSHGTYEQYF
TRBJ1-4 TRBV6-1 CASSARQGVGATNEKLFF
TRBJ1-1 TRBV19 CASSIAGGRGEAFF
TRBJ2-1 TRBV9 CASSVGLAGGPDEQFF
TRBJ1-1 TRBV7-8 CASSRRNGGTEAFF
TRBJ2-1 TRBV5-8 CASSFYDEQFF
TRBJ1-6 TRBV6-6 CASSYGKYDSPLHF
TRBJ1-3 TRBV4-3 CASSQDQGNTIYF
TRBJ1-1 TRBV30 CAWRFQRNTEAFF
TRBJ1-4 TRBV5-4 CASSLGQNEKLFF
TRBJ2-1 TRBV2 CASRVLAGGEQFF
TRBJ1-1 TRBV5-1 CASTTSGGQGLNTEAFF
TRBJ2-5 TRBV5-1 CASSFQEPQETQYF
TRBJ1-6 TRBV28 CASGGRETNNSPLHF
TRBJ2-7 TRBV6-1 CASSEAESIYEQYF
TRBJ2-5 TRBV11-3 CASSARDRGNQETQYF
TRBJ1-3 TRBV29-1 CSVAAFEGNTIYF
TRBJ2-7 TRBV28 CASSRYGGGHYEQYF
TRBJ1-1 TRBV4-2 CASSQEGAVGSLNTEAFF
TRBJ1-1 TRBV27 CASSFGPQPEPSTEAFF
TRBJ1-2 TRBV7-2 CASSFPTGGFYGYTF
TRBJ1-4 TRBV7-8 CASSLLSGATNEKLFF
TRBJ1-4 TRBV27 CASSLSRQIHEKLFF
TRBJ2-1 TRBV7-2 CASSLLVGRGRNEQFF
TRBJ1-1 TRBV13 CASSLGGDRGEDAAFF
TRBJ2-1 TRBV11-2 CASSSGGRNEQFF
TRBJ2-4 TRBV19 CASSDFSGGLKNIQYF
TRBJ1-5 TRBV30 CAWGTGYQPQHF
TRBJ2-5 TRBV18 CASSPTGTGRETQYF
TRBJ2-5 TRBV5-5 CASSLDTGLQETQYF
TRBJ2-7 TRBV5-4 CATRRAGKVNEQYF
TRBJ2-1 TRBV4-3 CASSQDPLGAYNEQFF